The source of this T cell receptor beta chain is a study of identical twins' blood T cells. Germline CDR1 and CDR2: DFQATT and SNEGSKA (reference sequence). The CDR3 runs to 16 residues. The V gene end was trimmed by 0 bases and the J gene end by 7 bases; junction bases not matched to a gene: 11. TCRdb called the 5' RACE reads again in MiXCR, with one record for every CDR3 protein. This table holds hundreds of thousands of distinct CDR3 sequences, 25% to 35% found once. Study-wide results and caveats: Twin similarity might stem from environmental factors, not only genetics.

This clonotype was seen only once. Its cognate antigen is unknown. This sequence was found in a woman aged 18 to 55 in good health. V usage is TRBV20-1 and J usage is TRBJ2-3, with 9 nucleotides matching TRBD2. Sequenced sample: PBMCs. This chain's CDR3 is CSARDPSSGKGNTQYF. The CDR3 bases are TGCAGTGCTAGAGATCCTTCTAGCGGGAAGGGAAATACGCAGTATTTT.